This TCR beta chain was recovered during a study of shared clonotypes between healthy human individuals. This table comes from immunoSEQ multiplex PCR, and its TCRdb copy is limited to in-frame clones, with some not included. The sample contains 1,400,000 or so clones, 98% to 99% of which appear only once. Study results and limitations: Some naive CD4 clonotypes, 4% to 6%, turned up in common across a handful of donors. A reduction in generation probabilities was seen for non-shared clonotypes relative to those shared by all four donors.

On this clone itself: Antigen unknown.

The TCR comes from a man aged 25-40 years in good health. The material sequenced was naive CD4+ T cells sorted from blood. This sample's subset: CD45RA+ positively selected.

In DNA form, the CDR3 reads TGCAGTGCCCTCAAGATGGATGAGCAGTTCTTC. Protein: CSALKMDEQFF. The gene calls are TRBV20-1 and TRBJ2-1; D uncertain. This CDR3 is built from 11 residues. V was cut by 6 bases and J by 8 bases, with 11 bases left in between. The germline gives CDR1 DFQATT, CDR2 SNEGSKA (reference sequence).